This T cell receptor (beta chain) was retrieved from a study of CD8+ T cells in alopecia areata. At the level of the study: C3H/HeJ graft donors with spontaneous alopecia, aged 6-12 months, supplied skin that was transplanted onto female C3H/HeJ mice aged roughly 6-11 weeks.

Once RNA had been extracted, it was reverse transcribed into cDNA to act as the sequencing template. Profiling relied on immunoSEQ multiplex PCR, and the TCRdb table lists in-frame clones only, not all of them. The repertoire consists of about 300,000 clones, none detected only once. Germline assignment: CDR1 FNHDT and CDR2 SITEND (reference sequence). The CDR3 extends over 16 amino acids. Deletions cut 2 bases from V and 0 bases from J, with 15 bases between. Markers used for sorting pooled cutaneous lymph node cells were CD4, CD8alpha, NKG2D, NKG2ACE and others. About this clone: What it binds is unknown. Mouse gene names apply. The read ends 4 residues before the CDR3 terminus; that terminus is restored from the germline J gene.

Points from the study as a whole: Scalp data also include sequences from resident alphabeta T cells of normal skin. The study found TCR sharing across patients less clear than in mice, possibly for HLA reasons. Scalp lesions, especially in alopecia totalis/universalis, had higher clonality than normal scalp.

The TCR was taken from a C3H/HeJ mouse with alopecia areata. The mouse line has the MHC haplotype H2-k. Sequencing was carried out using CD4+ T cells sorted from a lymph node. The V gene is TRBV19, the J gene TRBJ2-7, with a tentative D call TRBD1 (6 bases). The CDR3 DNA, read in part, is TGTGCCAGCAGTATGAAGACAGGACAGAGCTCCTAT. Protein sequence: CASSMKTGQSSY. The whole CDR3 reads CASSMKTGQSSYEQYF.